A selection of T cell receptor beta chains follows, all from one sample in a study of blood T cells in healthy people across ages. MiXCR was run by TCRdb on the 5' RACE reads, yielding one entry per CDR3 protein. The profile covers some 1.7 million distinct CDR3 sequences, with roughly 28% appearing a single time and roughly 8.2% taken by the ten largest. The sample was blood. The receptors originated from a woman in her 30s in good health. Each CDR3 is given with its conserved first and last residue. The order of the fields is J gene, D gene, V gene, clone size, CDR3 DNA, CDR3 protein. D genes are given only for firm matches. Clone size, where shown, is once, few, many, or a class for clones that have expanded.

J: TRBJ2-4
D: TRBD1
V: TRBV7-2
size: .
DNA: TGTACCAGCAGCTTAGAGGGACAGCTAGCCAAAAACATTCAGTACTTC
CDR3: CTSSLEGQLAKNIQYF

J: TRBJ1-2
D: .
V: TRBV20-1
size: many
DNA: TGCAGTGCTAGAGATCTCCGGACAGCTGGCTACACCTTC
CDR3: CSARDLRTAGYTF

J: TRBJ2-7
D: .
V: TRBV6-6
size: .
DNA: TGTGCCAGCACCGAAGGACAGCTCTACGAGCAGTACTTC
CDR3: CASTEGQLYEQYF

J: TRBJ2-6
D: TRBD1
V: TRBV19
size: .
DNA: TGTGCCAGTAGTACGGGACAGGGAAACTCTGGGGCCAACGTCCTGACTTTC
CDR3: CASSTGQGNSGANVLTF

J: TRBJ2-2
D: .
V: TRBV14
size: .
DNA: TGTGCCAGCAGCCGTACCTGGACAGTGAACACCGGGGAGCGGTTTTTT
CDR3: CASSRTWTVNTGERFF

J: TRBJ2-2
D: TRBD2
V: TRBV6-2/TRBV6-3
size: .
DNA: TGTGCCAGCAGTTACTATAAAAGTAGCGGGAGACACACCGGGGAGCTGTTTTTT
CDR3: CASSYYKSSGRHTGELFF

J: TRBJ2-1
D: TRBD2
V: TRBV27
size: few
DNA: TGTGCCAGCAGTCGGGCGGGAGGGATCTACAATGAGCAGTTCTTC
CDR3: CASSRAGGIYNEQFF

J: TRBJ1-5
D: .
V: TRBV12-3/TRBV12-4
size: .
DNA: TGTGCCAGCACATCGTCGGCGGGGGGGAATCAGCCCCAGCATTTT
CDR3: CASTSSAGGNQPQHF

J: TRBJ1-6
D: TRBD1
V: TRBV7-3
size: few
DNA: TGTGCCAGCAGCTTATCGACAGGGCCCAATTCACCCCTCCACTTT
CDR3: CASSLSTGPNSPLHF

J: TRBJ1-1
D: .
V: TRBV5-1
size: .
DNA: TGCGCCAGCGGCCCCGGCAGCCAAAACACTGAAGCTTTCTTT
CDR3: CASGPGSQNTEAFF

J: TRBJ2-7
D: .
V: TRBV21-1
size: .
DNA: TGTGCCAGCAGCACGAAGGGCTGCGAGCAGTACTTC
CDR3: CASSTKGCEQYF

J: TRBJ2-5
D: .
V: TRBV15
size: once
DNA: TGTGCCACCAGCTTCGGTCCCCTCTACAATGAGCAGTACTTC
CDR3: CATSFGPLYNEQYF

J: TRBJ1-2
D: .
V: TRBV25-1
size: many
DNA: TGTGCCAGCAGTGAAAAGAAGAGGGGCGCCTATGGCTACACCTTC
CDR3: CASSEKKRGAYGYTF

J: TRBJ2-1
D: .
V: TRBV7-9
size: .
DNA: TGTGCCAGCAGCTTAGACCCCGGGACGGGACACAATGAGCAGTTCTTC
CDR3: CASSLDPGTGHNEQFF

J: TRBJ2-7
D: .
V: TRBV5-6
size: .
DNA: TGTGCCAGCAGATCGGGACGGAACTGCGAGCAGTACTTC
CDR3: CASRSGRNCEQYF

J: TRBJ2-7
D: .
V: TRBV29-1
size: many
DNA: TGCAGCGTTTCCCCGGACAGTAGGGTCTACGAGCAGTACTTC
CDR3: CSVSPDSRVYEQYF

J: TRBJ2-1
D: TRBD1
V: TRBV11-2
size: .
DNA: TGTGCCAGCAGCTTAGAATCGACAGGGCAGCCTTACAATGAGCAGTTCTTC
CDR3: CASSLESTGQPYNEQFF

J: TRBJ1-2
D: .
V: TRBV28
size: .
DNA: TGTGCCAGCACCTTCGGGACTGCCCCCTATGGCTACACCTTC
CDR3: CASTFGTAPYGYTF

J: TRBJ2-1
D: TRBD1
V: TRBV29-1
size: .
DNA: TGCAGCGTATTAGGACAGGGCGGGGAGCAGTTCTTC
CDR3: CSVLGQGGEQFF

J: TRBJ2-3
D: .
V: TRBV20-1
size: many
DNA: TGCAGTGCGGGCCCCCGGAGCGTAAGCACAGATACGCAGTATTTT
CDR3: CSAGPRSVSTDTQYF

J: TRBJ2-1
D: .
V: TRBV10-2
size: .
DNA: TGCGCCAGCAGTGAGAACCACAATGAGCAGTTCTTC
CDR3: CASSENHNEQFF

J: TRBJ2-1
D: .
V: TRBV9
size: .
DNA: TGTGCCTGCAGCCCAAGAACTAGGGGTGAGCAGTTCTTC
CDR3: CACSPRTRGEQFF

J: TRBJ2-5
D: .
V: TRBV28
size: few
DNA: TGTGCCAGCAGTTCCGCAAACTCTCAGGAGACCCAGTACTTC
CDR3: CASSSANSQETQYF

J: TRBJ2-2
D: TRBD1
V: TRBV27
size: few
DNA: TGTGCCAGCAGGGACAGGGTTTCATTTGTGGCCGGGGAGCTGTTTTTT
CDR3: CASRDRVSFVAGELFF

J: TRBJ2-1
D: TRBD1
V: TRBV24-1
size: few
DNA: TGTGCCACCAGTGGGACAGGGCGGAACAATGAGCAGTTCTTC
CDR3: CATSGTGRNNEQFF

J: TRBJ1-2
D: .
V: TRBV7-2
size: .
DNA: TGTGCCAGCAGCTCCATGTGGGCGGACTATGGCTACACCTTC
CDR3: CASSSMWADYGYTF

J: TRBJ2-4
D: .
V: TRBV7-9
size: many
DNA: TGTGCCAGCAGCTTAGGGGTGGCAGAAAACATTCAGTACTTC
CDR3: CASSLGVAENIQYF

J: TRBJ2-3
D: .
V: TRBV29-1
size: many
DNA: TGCAGCGTTGAAGGGACAGGCCGGGAGACAGATACGCAGTATTTT
CDR3: CSVEGTGRETDTQYF

J: TRBJ2-1
D: TRBD2
V: TRBV18
size: .
DNA: TGTGCCAGCTCACCACTTGGCGGGGGGGCCAATGAGCAGTTCTTC
CDR3: CASSPLGGGANEQFF

J: TRBJ2-1
D: .
V: TRBV5-1
size: few
DNA: TGCGCCAGCAGCTTGGCTGCGGGAATATCCTACAATGAGCAGTTCTTC
CDR3: CASSLAAGISYNEQFF

J: TRBJ2-7
D: .
V: TRBV5-5
size: .
DNA: TGTGCCAGCAGCATCCTGGGGGCATCATACGAGCAGTACTTC
CDR3: CASSILGASYEQYF

J: TRBJ1-5
D: .
V: TRBV6-2/TRBV6-3
size: .
DNA: TGTGCCAGCAGTTACCACGGATTTCAGCCCCAGCATTTT
CDR3: CASSYHGFQPQHF

J: TRBJ2-3
D: .
V: TRBV7-2
size: many
DNA: TGTGCCAGCAGCCCCCAGGCGATAACCACAGATACGCAGTATTTT
CDR3: CASSPQAITTDTQYF

J: TRBJ1-2
D: .
V: TRBV7-9
size: many
DNA: TGTGCCAGCAGTTTATTGGAAGGCTACACCTTC
CDR3: CASSLLEGYTF

J: TRBJ1-1
D: .
V: TRBV10-3
size: few
DNA: TGTGCCATCAGTGAGTCTTGGGTATCGGGCACTGAAGCTTTCTTT
CDR3: CAISESWVSGTEAFF

J: TRBJ2-3
D: TRBD1
V: TRBV6-4
size: few
DNA: TGTGCCAACAGTGAAGAGTGGACAGGGTACACAGATACGCAGTATTTT
CDR3: CANSEEWTGYTDTQYF

J: TRBJ2-1
D: .
V: TRBV4-1
size: few
DNA: TGCGCCAGCAGCCAAGATTTGCGGACGGGGTTACGCAATGAGCAGTTCTTC
CDR3: CASSQDLRTGLRNEQFF

J: TRBJ2-1
D: TRBD1
V: TRBV6-5
size: .
DNA: TGTGCCAGCAGTCATCCGGGACAGGGGAATGAGCAGTTCTTC
CDR3: CASSHPGQGNEQFF

J: TRBJ2-5
D: .
V: TRBV6-2/TRBV6-3
size: .
DNA: TGTGCCAGCATCGCACACAGCTCCCAAGAGACCCAGTACTTC
CDR3: CASIAHSSQETQYF

J: TRBJ1-3
D: .
V: TRBV7-2
size: few
DNA: TGTGCCAGCAGCTTAGTTGCAGGTCCGGAGCCGCAATATTTT
CDR3: CASSLVAGPEPQYF

J: TRBJ1-5
D: .
V: TRBV28
size: few
DNA: TGTGCCAGCAGTCATCTTCGGGGGTTGCATTTT
CDR3: CASSHLRGLHF

J: TRBJ1-2
D: .
V: TRBV6-5
size: .
DNA: TGTGCCACCGTCTCGGGGGGCTATGGCTACACCTTC
CDR3: CATVSGGYGYTF

J: TRBJ1-5
D: .
V: TRBV4-1
size: .
DNA: TGCGCCAGCAGCCAAGATGTGCCAGGGGTAAAACAGCCCCAGCATTTT
CDR3: CASSQDVPGVKQPQHF

J: TRBJ2-7
D: TRBD1
V: TRBV20-1
size: once
DNA: TGCAGTGCTAGGGGACAGGGTTACCACGAGCAGTACTTC
CDR3: CSARGQGYHEQYF

J: TRBJ2-4
D: .
V: TRBV30
size: .
DNA: TGTGCCTGGAGTGCAGGGGACAAAAACACTCAGTACTTC
CDR3: CAWSAGDKNTQYF

J: TRBJ2-7
D: TRBD2
V: TRBV13
size: .
DNA: TGTGCCAGCAGCCCTCAGATAGCGGGATCCAACGAGCAGTACTTC
CDR3: CASSPQIAGSNEQYF

J: TRBJ2-1
D: TRBD2
V: TRBV11-2
size: few
DNA: TGTGCCAGCAGCTCCCAGCGGGGCAATGAGCAGTTCTTC
CDR3: CASSSQRGNEQFF

J: TRBJ2-7
D: TRBD2
V: TRBV4-1
size: many
DNA: TGTGCCAGCAGCCAAGGCGGGGGTTCCTCCTACGAGCAGTACTTC
CDR3: CASSQGGGSSYEQYF

J: TRBJ2-2
D: .
V: TRBV2
size: few
DNA: TGTGCCAGCAGTGAAGAGGACAGTAGCACCGGGGAGCTGTTTTTT
CDR3: CASSEEDSSTGELFF

J: TRBJ1-1
D: .
V: TRBV7-9
size: .
DNA: TGTGCCAGCAGCTTAGAGGTGGTAAACACTGAAGCTTTCTTT
CDR3: CASSLEVVNTEAFF